This TCR beta chain came from a study of T cell responses to AZD1222 COVID-19 vaccine. Study conclusions and caveats: Repertoires were obtained solely post-peak T cell response. Donors, mostly white British, included more females; clonal diversity was possibly underestimated. Of the AZD1222 recipients, only six or seven were seropositive at baseline. Following two doses of AZD1222, Spike-specific TCR breadth and depth rose.

Trimming pared 2 bases from V and 3 bases from J, leaving 10 bases between. This CDR3 spans 15 amino acids. CDR1 is KGHSH and CDR2 is LQKENI in the germline V gene. Note on this clone: The antigen remains undetermined.

TCRdb's table, derived via immunoSEQ multiplex PCR, lists solely in-frame clones and lacks some. The table includes roughly 99,000 clones, approximately 90% detected once. The receptor was derived from an adult in good health. The specimen was peripheral blood, collected on day 0 of AZD1222 vaccination. The chain is built from TRBV18 and TRBJ1-4; D not resolved. The CDR3 DNA follows: TGTGCCAGCTCACCAGACGGACTTTCTAATGAAAAACTGTTTTTT. Its translation is CASSPDGLSNEKLFF.